The source of this T cell receptor (beta chain) is a study of control samples from healthy donors and cancer patients (TCRdb year 2020). The germline V gene (reference sequence) sets CDR1 to LNHDA and CDR2 to SQIVND. Trimming takes 7 bases off V and 1 base off J; junction bases not matched to a gene: 5. From the cysteine through the phenylalanine, the CDR3 covers 14 amino acids. The DNA shown is the 42-base CDR3, in frame from base 1. As concerns this clone: The clone's antigen remains unknown. Base qualities are not recorded, but no much larger clone differs from it by a single base.

The library was obtained by the immunoSEQ multiplex PCR assay. As stored in TCRdb, this immuneACCESS dataset retains in-frame rearrangements with V and J assigned. A fraction of the clones does not appear; measured against another copy, unresolved V genes explain less than half of the discrepancy, and the remainder lacks a known reason. The sample table shows about 98,000 clones, and about 80% are seen once. About 10% of the sample belongs to the ten largest clones. The receptor comes from a woman under 40 in good health. The sample was blood. The chain joins TRBV19 to TRBJ1-1, and TRBD1 matches 8 of the central bases. Here the CDR3 is given as CASTQDRENTEAFF. DNA sequence: TGTGCCAGTACACAGGACAGGGAGAACACTGAAGCTTTCTTT.